The 15 T cell receptor beta chains given below trace back to one sample, sequenced in a study of cytomegalovirus exposure and HLA in healthy donors. A multiplex PCR was run with 60 Vbeta primers and 13 Jbeta primers. Sequencing used immunoSEQ multiplex PCR; TCRdb keeps in-frame clones, though not all of them. Of fewer than 200,000 clones listed, 75% to 80% are singletons. Sequencing was carried out using PBMCs. The receptors originated from a woman aged 50 to 60 in good health and CMV-seropositive.

The chain couples TRBV4-2 to TRBJ2-2; 9 bases agree with TRBD2. The CDR3 is 18 amino acids. In germline, CDR1 is LGHNA, CDR2 YNFKEQ. V trimming: 3 bases; J trimming: 1 base; junction bases outside the gene matches: 9. The CDR3 sequence: CASSQALFSGGNTGELFF. CDR3 coding DNA: TGTGCCAGCAGCCAGGCACTCTTTAGCGGGGGGAACACCGGGGAGCTGTTTTTT.

The chain couples TRBV6-1 to TRBJ2-1; TRBD1 matches at 7 bases. Germline lookup yields CDR1 MNHNS and CDR2 SASEGT. CDR3 length: 13 residues. V gave up 6 bases and J gave up 5 bases; unmatched junction bases: 4. The CDR3 DNA follows: TGTGCCAGCAGCCCGGGACAGAACAATGAGCAGTTCTTC. Its translation is CASSPGQNNEQFF.

The V and J genes are TRBV2 and TRBJ1-2; 9 nucleotides align to TRBD1. Unmatched junction bases numbered 4, after V lost 6 bases and J lost 2 bases. Germline-derived CDR1 and CDR2 are SNHLY and FYNNEI. This CDR3 has 14 amino acids. The CDR3 DNA reads TGTGCCAGCAGCGGGGACAGGGACAACTATGGCTACACCTTC. This codes for CASSGDRDNYGYTF.

A note on this clone: This is likely a read error, given that the CDR3 carries no conserved phenylalanine or tryptophan at its end. The chain recombines TRBV28 with TRBJ1-2, with unresolved D. The germline gives CDR1 MDHEN, CDR2 SYDVKM. The CDR3 is 15 amino acids. V was trimmed by 5 bases and J by 0 bases, leaving 13 bases between them. This CDR3 reads CASSPPLLANYGYTS. The CDR3 DNA reads TGTGCCAGCAGTCCCCCCCTATTAGCTAACTATGGCTACACCTCC.

This clone was seen just once. The chain recombines TRBV30 with TRBJ1-2; no clear D gene. Germline CDR1 GTSNPN, CDR2 SVGIG (reference sequence). V dropped 2 bases and J dropped 4 bases, with 14 bases sitting between them. There are 14 residues in the CDR3. In DNA form, the CDR3 reads TGTGCCTGGAGTACGCCGGGGTGGAGCTATGGCTACACCTTC. Its protein is CAWSTPGWSYGYTF.

The chain joins TRBV25-1 to TRBJ1-4, with 9 nucleotides matching TRBD1. Germline CDR1 and CDR2: MGHDK and SYGVNS. V lost 3 bases, J lost 8 bases, and 7 bases stayed unmatched. The length of the CDR3 is 15 residues. This CDR3 is CASSDVQGAGEKLFF. DNA for the CDR3: TGTGCCAGCAGTGACGTACAGGGGGCCGGAGAAAAACTGTTTTTT.

J is TRBJ2-1 and V is TRBV7-2; TRBD2 might be the D (6 bases). The CDR3 runs to 14 residues. Per germline, CDR1 SGHTA and CDR2 FQGNSA. Trimming left V 5 bases short and J 12 bases short, with 20 bases between. The CDR3 bases are TGTGCCAGCAGCGCTCGTACGGGACTCAGAGGGCAGTTCTTC. Protein product: CASSARTGLRGQFF.

The chain joins TRBV7-9 to TRBJ2-7, with TRBD1 matching over 8 bases. The germline V gene encodes CDR1 SEHNR and CDR2 FQNEAQ (reference sequence). The CDR3 consists of 17 residues. V was clipped by 2 bases and J by 1 base; unmatched bases: 10. The chain's CDR3 is CASSLLSGTGKSYEQYF. DNA for the CDR3: TGTGCCAGCAGCTTACTTTCCGGGACAGGAAAATCCTACGAGCAGTACTTC.

The V call is TRBV4-1, the J call TRBJ2-1; 10 bases map to TRBD1. The CDR3 extends over 16 amino acids. The germline V gene encodes CDR1 MGHRA and CDR2 YSYEKL. V was pared by 4 bases and J by 4 bases, with 7 bases of the junction left unmatched. CDR3 sequence (DNA): TGCGCCAGCAGCCCATACCCGGGACAGGGGTACAATGAGCAGTTCTTC. This translates into CASSPYPGQGYNEQFF.

This chain links TRBV30 with TRBJ2-6, with a weak D call TRBD2 (5 bases). The V end lost 3 bases, the J end lost 0 bases, and 6 bases lay between the germline ends. In germline, CDR1 is GTSNPN, CDR2 SVGIG (reference sequence). The CDR3 runs to 14 residues. CDR3 sequence (DNA): TGTGCCTGGAGCCGGGACTCTGGGGCCAACGTCCTGACTTTC. Amino acid sequence: CAWSRDSGANVLTF.

This clone was seen a handful of times. The CDR3 region is CASSQVAGGGEQYF. As DNA, the CDR3 is TGTGCCAGCAGCCAAGTAGCAGGGGGTGGCGAGCAGTACTTC. The chain is built from TRBV14 and TRBJ2-7; 7 nucleotides line up with TRBD1. Germline V gene data show CDR1 as SGHDN and CDR2 as FVKESK. V shed 1 base, J shed 6 bases, and the junction held 6 bases outside the gene matches. This CDR3 spans 14 amino acids.

The chain carries TRBV10-2 and TRBJ2-3; 9 bases line up with TRBD1. CDR1 and CDR2 (germline): WSHSY, SAAADI. Germline trimming cut 4 bases from V and 4 bases from J; bases unmatched to any gene: 3. This CDR3 spans 14 amino acids. The DNA of the CDR3 is TGCGCCAGCAGTGCGACAGGGGGGGCAGATACGCAGTATTTT. This sequence encodes CASSATGGADTQYF.

The rearrangement links TRBV19 to TRBJ1-3, with D uncertain. Looked up from germline, CDR1 is LNHDA and CDR2 is SQIVND (reference sequence). This CDR3 region has 16 residues. V was shortened by 5 bases and J by 0 bases, with 14 bases between the two germline ends. The CDR3 reads CASSPLWSLSGNTIYF. The DNA of the CDR3 is TGTGCCAGTAGTCCCCTTTGGAGTCTCTCTGGAAACACCATATATTTT. The full variable domain, with the rest looked up from reference TRBV19 and TRBJ1-3, is DGGITQSPKYLFRKEGQNVTLSCEQNLNHDAMYWYRQDPGQGLRLIYYSQIVNDFQKGDIAEGYSVSREKKESFPLTVTSAQKNPTAFYLCASSPLWSLSGNTIYFGEGSWLTVV.

CDR3 residues: CASGWAGSDEKLFF. CDR3 coding DNA: TGTGCCAGCGGCTGGGCGGGGAGTGATGAAAAACTGTTTTTT. V and J are TRBV6-5 and TRBJ1-4; D remains unclear. Germline V lookup: CDR1 MNHEY, CDR2 SVGAGI. Deletions cut 8 bases from V and 6 bases from J, with 16 bases between. This CDR3 is built from 14 residues.

This sequence joins TRBV5-1 and TRBJ2-1, with D possibly being TRBD2 (7 bases). The CDR3 runs to 16 residues. Germline CDR1 SGHRS, CDR2 YFSETQ. V gave up 4 bases and J gave up 1 base, with 15 bases separating them. CDR3 nucleotide sequence: TGCGCCAGCAGCCCTGTGCGGGGGACATCCTACAATGAGCAGTTCTTC. Translation: CASSPVRGTSYNEQFF.